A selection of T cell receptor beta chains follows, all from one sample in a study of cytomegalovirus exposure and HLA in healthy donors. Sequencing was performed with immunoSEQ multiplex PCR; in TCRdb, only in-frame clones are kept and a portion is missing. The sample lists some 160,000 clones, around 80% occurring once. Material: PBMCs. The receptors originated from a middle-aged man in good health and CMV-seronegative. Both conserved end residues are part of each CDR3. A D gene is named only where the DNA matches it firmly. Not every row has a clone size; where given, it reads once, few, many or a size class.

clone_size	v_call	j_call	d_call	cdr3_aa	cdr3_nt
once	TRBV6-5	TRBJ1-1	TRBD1	CASIGQGETEAFF	TGTGCCAGCATCGGACAGGGTGAAACTGAAGCTTTCTTT
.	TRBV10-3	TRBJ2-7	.	CAISEWTAISSYEQYF	TGTGCCATCAGTGAGTGGACAGCCATAAGCTCCTACGAGCAGTACTTC
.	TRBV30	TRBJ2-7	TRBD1	CAWSAGTGAYEQYF	TGTGCCTGGAGTGCCGGGACAGGGGCTTACGAGCAGTACTTC
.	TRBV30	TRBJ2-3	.	CAWFTSTDTQYF	TGTGCCTGGTTCACTAGCACAGATACGCAGTATTTT
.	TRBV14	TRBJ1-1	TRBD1	CASSQGPGGINTEAFF	TGTGCCAGCAGCCAAGGGCCAGGGGGAATAAACACTGAAGCTTTCTTT
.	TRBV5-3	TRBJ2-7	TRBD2	CARSLGGLAGASYEQYF	TGTGCCAGAAGCTTGGGGGGACTAGCGGGAGCCTCCTACGAGCAGTACTTC
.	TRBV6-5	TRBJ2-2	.	CASSYRIRGGAGELFF	TGTGCCAGCAGTTACCGGATTAGGGGGGGGGCCGGGGAGCTGTTTTTT
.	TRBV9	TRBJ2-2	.	CASSLQIGELFF	TGTGCCAGCAGCCTCCAGATCGGGGAGCTGTTTTTT
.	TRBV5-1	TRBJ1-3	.	CASPVGRMRDPSGNTIYF	TGCGCCAGCCCGGTAGGCAGAATGCGGGACCCCTCTGGAAACACCATATATTTT
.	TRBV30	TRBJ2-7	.	CARPAQAYEQYF	TGTGCCCGTCCCGCCCAGGCCTACGAGCAGTACTTC
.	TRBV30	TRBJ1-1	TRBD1	CAWHNPGQGITEAFF	TGTGCCTGGCACAACCCGGGACAGGGGATCACTGAAGCTTTCTTT
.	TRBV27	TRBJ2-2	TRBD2	CASSFKLGLASGELFF	TGTGCCAGCAGTTTCAAGCTGGGACTAGCTAGCGGGGAGCTGTTTTTT
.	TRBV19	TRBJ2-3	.	CASTPADSLTDTQYF	TGTGCCAGTACCCCGGCGGACAGCCTCACAGATACGCAGTATTTT
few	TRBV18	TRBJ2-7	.	CASSGREFYEQYF	TGTGCCAGCTCAGGGCGAGAATTCTACGAGCAGTACTTC
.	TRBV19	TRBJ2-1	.	CASSMARSVVNEQFF	TGTGCCAGTAGTATGGCTAGATCGGTCGTGAATGAGCAGTTCTTC
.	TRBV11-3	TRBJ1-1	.	CASSFQENTEAFF	TGTGCCAGCAGCTTTCAGGAAAACACTGAAGCTTTCTTT
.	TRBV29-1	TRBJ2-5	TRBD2	CSVGKRGGRETQYF	TGCAGCGTTGGAAAGCGGGGGGGCCGGGAGACCCAGTACTTC
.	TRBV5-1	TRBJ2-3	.	CASSLEQLSSTDTQYF	TGCGCCAGCAGCTTGGAACAGCTATCTAGCACAGATACGCAGTATTTT
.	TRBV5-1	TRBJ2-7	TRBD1	CASSLEGAQPRYEQYF	TGCGCCAGCAGCTTGGAGGGGGCCCAACCTCGGTACGAGCAGTACTTC
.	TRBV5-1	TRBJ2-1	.	CASSWGLNEQFF	TGCGCCAGCAGCTGGGGGCTCAATGAGCAGTTCTTC
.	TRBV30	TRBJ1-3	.	CAWTAGNTIYF	TGTGCCTGGACGGCTGGAAACACCATATATTTT
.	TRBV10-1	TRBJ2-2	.	CASSVDLGGELFF	TGCGCCAGCAGTGTCGATCTCGGGGGGGAGCTGTTTTTT
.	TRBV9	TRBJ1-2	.	CASSVGPGDGYTF	TGTGCCAGCAGCGTAGGACCGGGGGATGGCTACACCTTC
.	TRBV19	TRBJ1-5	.	CASTPPGGGNQPQHF	TGTGCCAGTACCCCACCGGGGGGCGGCAATCAGCCCCAGCATTTT
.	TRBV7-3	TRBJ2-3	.	CASSRGYSTDTQYF	TGTGCCAGCAGCAGGGGATACAGCACAGATACGCAGTATTTT
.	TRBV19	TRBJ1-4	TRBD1	CASSPGTGVGEKLFF	TGTGCCAGTAGCCCCGGGACAGGGGTTGGTGAAAAACTGTTTTTT
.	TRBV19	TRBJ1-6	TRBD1	CASSIAGTGEGSPLHF	TGTGCCAGTAGTATAGCCGGGACAGGGGAAGGATCACCCCTCCACTTT
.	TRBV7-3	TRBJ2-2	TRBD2	CASSRTSGNTGELFF	TGTGCCAGCAGTCGGACTAGCGGAAACACCGGGGAGCTGTTTTTT
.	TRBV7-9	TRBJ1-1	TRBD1	CASRHQGAVNTEAFF	TGTGCCAGCAGACACCAGGGGGCGGTGAACACTGAAGCTTTCTTT
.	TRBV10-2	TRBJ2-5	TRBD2	CASSVVAGVYQETQYF	TGCGCCAGCAGCGTCGTGGCGGGGGTGTACCAAGAGACCCAGTACTTC
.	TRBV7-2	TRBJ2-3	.	CASSLVDTDTQYF	TGTGCCAGCAGCTTAGTAGACACAGATACGCAGTATTTT
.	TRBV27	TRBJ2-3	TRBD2	CASSLASGGADTQYF	TGTGCCAGCAGTTTAGCTAGCGGGGGGGCAGATACGCAGTATTTT
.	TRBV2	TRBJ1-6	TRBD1	CASSKQGANSPLHF	TGTGCCAGCTCGAAACAGGGGGCGAATTCACCCCTCCACTTT
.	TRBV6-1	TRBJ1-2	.	CASSVTRTANYGYTF	TGTGCCAGCAGTGTCACCCGGACAGCAAACTATGGCTACACCTTC
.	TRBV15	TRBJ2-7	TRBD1	CATSRAGQAAEQYF	TGTGCCACCAGCAGGGCGGGACAGGCGGCCGAGCAGTACTTC
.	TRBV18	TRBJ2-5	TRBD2	CASSPFFSGREETQYF	TGTGCCAGCTCACCATTTTTCAGCGGGAGGGAAGAGACCCAGTACTTC
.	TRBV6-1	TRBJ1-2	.	CASSELGQGYGYTF	TGTGCCAGCAGTGAACTAGGGCAGGGGTATGGCTACACCTTC
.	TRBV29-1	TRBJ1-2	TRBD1	CSVAKTGDPSYGYTF	TGCAGCGTCGCAAAGACAGGGGATCCGAGCTATGGCTACACCTTC
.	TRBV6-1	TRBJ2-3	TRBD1	CASRTGNTDTQYF	TGTGCCAGCCGGACAGGAAACACAGATACGCAGTATTTT
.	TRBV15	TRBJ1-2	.	CATSRELANYGYTF	TGTGCCACCAGCAGGGAGTTAGCTAACTATGGCTACACCTTC
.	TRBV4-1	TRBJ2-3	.	CASSLRSASPDTQYF	TGCGCCAGCAGCCTCAGGTCGGCCAGCCCCGATACGCAGTATTTT
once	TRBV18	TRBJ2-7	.	CASSPGTFSSYEQYF	TGTGCCAGCTCACCCGGGACTTTTTCCTCCTACGAGCAGTACTTC
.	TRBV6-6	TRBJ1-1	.	CALGGGAFF	TGTGCCCTCGGGGGGGGTGCTTTCTTT
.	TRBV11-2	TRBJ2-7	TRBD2	CASSLVEAGVHEQYF	TGTGCCAGCAGCTTAGTGGAAGCGGGAGTCCACGAGCAGTACTTC
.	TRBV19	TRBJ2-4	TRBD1	CASSMPGGEWAKNIQYF	TGTGCCAGTAGTATGCCAGGGGGCGAGTGGGCCAAAAACATTCAGTACTTC
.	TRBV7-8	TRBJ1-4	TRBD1	CASSPWTGVKKLFF	TGTGCCAGCAGCCCCTGGACAGGGGTTAAAAAACTGTTTTTT
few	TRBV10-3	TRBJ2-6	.	CAISESGGRNSGANVLTF	TGTGCCATCAGTGAGTCGGGAGGAAGAAACTCTGGGGCCAACGTCCTGACTTTC
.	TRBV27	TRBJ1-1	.	CASSYILGRGEAFF	TGTGCCAGCAGTTACATTCTTGGGAGGGGTGAAGCTTTCTTT
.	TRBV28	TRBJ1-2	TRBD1	CASSSYRGTYGYTF	TGTGCCAGCAGTTCCTACAGGGGGACCTATGGCTACACCTTC
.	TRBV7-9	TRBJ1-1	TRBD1	CASSLVVRQGKMNTEAFF	TGTGCCAGCAGCTTGGTCGTCCGACAGGGTAAAATGAACACTGAAGCTTTCTTT
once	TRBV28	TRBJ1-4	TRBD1	CASSPTGVATNEKLFF	TGTGCCAGCAGCCCGACAGGGGTAGCAACTAATGAAAAACTGTTTTTT
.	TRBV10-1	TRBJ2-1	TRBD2	CASSASGGANEQFF	TGCGCCAGCAGCGCTAGCGGGGGGGCTAATGAGCAGTTCTTC
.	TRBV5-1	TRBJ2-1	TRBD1	CASSPSPGTGLNFF	TGCGCCAGCAGCCCGAGCCCCGGGACAGGATTGAACTTCTTC
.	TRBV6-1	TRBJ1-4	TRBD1	CASSEYPGGADEKLFF	TGTGCCAGCAGTGAATATCCAGGGGGCGCCGATGAAAAACTGTTTTTT
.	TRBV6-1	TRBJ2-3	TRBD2	CASSGLARTDTQYF	TGTGCCAGCAGTGGACTAGCCCGAACAGATACGCAGTATTTT
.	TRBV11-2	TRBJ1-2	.	CASSPATVGGYTF	TGTGCCAGCAGCCCCGCCACGGTTGGTGGCTACACCTTC
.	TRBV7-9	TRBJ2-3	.	CASSQSTPGTLESTQYF	TGTGCCAGCAGCCAATCGACCCCGGGGACTTTAGAGAGTACGCAGTATTTT